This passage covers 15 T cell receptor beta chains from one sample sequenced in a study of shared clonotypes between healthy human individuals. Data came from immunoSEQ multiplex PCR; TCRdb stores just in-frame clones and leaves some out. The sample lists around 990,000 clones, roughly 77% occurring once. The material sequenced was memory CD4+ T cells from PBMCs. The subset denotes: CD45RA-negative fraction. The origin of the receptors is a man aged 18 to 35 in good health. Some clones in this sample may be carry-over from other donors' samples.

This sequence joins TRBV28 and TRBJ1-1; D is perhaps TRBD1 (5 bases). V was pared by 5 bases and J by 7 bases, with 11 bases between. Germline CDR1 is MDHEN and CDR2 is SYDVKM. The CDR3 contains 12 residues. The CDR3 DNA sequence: TGTGCCAGCAGTACACCCGACAGTGAAGCTTTCTTT. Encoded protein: CASSTPDSEAFF.

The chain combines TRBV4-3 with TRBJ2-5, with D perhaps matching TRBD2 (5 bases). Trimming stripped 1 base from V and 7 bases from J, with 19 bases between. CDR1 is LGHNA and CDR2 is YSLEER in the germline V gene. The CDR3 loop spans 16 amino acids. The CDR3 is CASSQGHLTSPGTQYF. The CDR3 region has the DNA TGCGCCAGCAGCCAAGGCCACCTTACTAGTCCGGGGACCCAGTACTTC.

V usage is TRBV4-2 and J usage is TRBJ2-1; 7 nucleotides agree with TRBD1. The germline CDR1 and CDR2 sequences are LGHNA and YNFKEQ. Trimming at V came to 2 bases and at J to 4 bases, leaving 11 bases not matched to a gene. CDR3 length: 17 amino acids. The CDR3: CASSQTPGTALYNEQFF. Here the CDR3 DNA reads TGTGCCAGCAGCCAAACTCCCGGGACAGCCCTATACAATGAGCAGTTCTTC.

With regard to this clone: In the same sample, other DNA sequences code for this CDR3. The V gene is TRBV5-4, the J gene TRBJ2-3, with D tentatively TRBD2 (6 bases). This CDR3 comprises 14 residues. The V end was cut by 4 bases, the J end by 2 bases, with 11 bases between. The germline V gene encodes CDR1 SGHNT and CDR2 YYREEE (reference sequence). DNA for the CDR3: TGTGCCAGCAGCCTGGGGGGAGCCACAGATACGCAGTATTTT. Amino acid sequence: CASSLGGATDTQYF.

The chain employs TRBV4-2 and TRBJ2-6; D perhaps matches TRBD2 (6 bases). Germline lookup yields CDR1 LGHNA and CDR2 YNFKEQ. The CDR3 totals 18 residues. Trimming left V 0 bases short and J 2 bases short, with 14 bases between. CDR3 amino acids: CASSQEVGPGAGANVLTF. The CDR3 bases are TGTGCCAGCAGCCAAGAAGTAGGGCCGGGGGCTGGGGCCAACGTCCTGACTTTC.

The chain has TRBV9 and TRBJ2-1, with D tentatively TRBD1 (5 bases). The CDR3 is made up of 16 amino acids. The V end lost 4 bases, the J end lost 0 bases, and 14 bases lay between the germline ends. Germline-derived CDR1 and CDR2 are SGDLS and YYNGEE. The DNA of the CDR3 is TGTGCCAGCAGCCCTACAGGCCTTATCTCCTACAATGAGCAGTTCTTC. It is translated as CASSPTGLISYNEQFF.

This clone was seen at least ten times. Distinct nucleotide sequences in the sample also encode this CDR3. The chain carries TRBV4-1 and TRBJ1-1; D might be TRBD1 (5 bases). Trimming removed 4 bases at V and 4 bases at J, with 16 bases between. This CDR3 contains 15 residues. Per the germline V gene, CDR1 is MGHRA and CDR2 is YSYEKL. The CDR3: CASSPFSGDGTEAFF. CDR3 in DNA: TGCGCCAGCAGCCCGTTCAGCGGGGACGGCACTGAAGCTTTCTTT.

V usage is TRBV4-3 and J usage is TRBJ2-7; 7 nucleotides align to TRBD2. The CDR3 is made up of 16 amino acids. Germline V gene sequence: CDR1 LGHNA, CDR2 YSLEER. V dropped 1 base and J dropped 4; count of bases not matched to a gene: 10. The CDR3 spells CASSQALLADQYEQYF. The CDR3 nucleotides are TGCGCCAGCAGCCAAGCCCTCCTAGCGGACCAATACGAGCAGTACTTC.

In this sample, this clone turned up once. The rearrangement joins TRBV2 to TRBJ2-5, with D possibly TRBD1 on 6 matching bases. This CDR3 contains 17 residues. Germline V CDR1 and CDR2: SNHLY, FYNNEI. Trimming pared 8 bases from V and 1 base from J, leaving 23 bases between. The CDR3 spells CASQETKTPTGQETQYF. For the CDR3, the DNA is TGTGCCAGCCAAGAAACTAAAACACCGACAGGCCAAGAGACCCAGTACTTC.

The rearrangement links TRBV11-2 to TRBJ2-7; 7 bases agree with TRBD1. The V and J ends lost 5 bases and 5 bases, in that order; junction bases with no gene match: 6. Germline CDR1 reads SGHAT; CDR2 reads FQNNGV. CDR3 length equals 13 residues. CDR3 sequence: CASSLRGQNEQYF. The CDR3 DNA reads TGTGCCAGCAGCCTCAGGGGACAGAACGAGCAGTACTTC.

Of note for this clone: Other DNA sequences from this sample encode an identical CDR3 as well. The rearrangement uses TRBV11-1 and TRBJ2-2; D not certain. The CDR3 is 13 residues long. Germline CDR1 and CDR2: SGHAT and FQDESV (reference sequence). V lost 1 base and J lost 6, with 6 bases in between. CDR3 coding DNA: TGTGCCAGCAGCTTAGTGGTTTCCGGGGAGCTGTTTTTT. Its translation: CASSLVVSGELFF.

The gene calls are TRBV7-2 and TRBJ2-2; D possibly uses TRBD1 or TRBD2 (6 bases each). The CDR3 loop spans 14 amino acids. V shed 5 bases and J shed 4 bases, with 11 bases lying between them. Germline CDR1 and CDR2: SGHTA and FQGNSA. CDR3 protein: CASSLKGGTGELFF. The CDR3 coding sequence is TGTGCCAGCAGCCTTAAGGGGGGCACCGGGGAGCTGTTTTTT.

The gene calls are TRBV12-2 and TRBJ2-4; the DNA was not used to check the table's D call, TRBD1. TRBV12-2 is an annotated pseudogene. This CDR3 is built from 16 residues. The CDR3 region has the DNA TGTGCAAGTCGCTATTCAGGGAACAGGGGAAAAAACATTCAGTACTTC. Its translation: CASRYSGNRGKNIQYF.

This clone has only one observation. The CDR3 sequence: CASQYRGEAFF. DNA of the CDR3: TGTGCCAGCCAGTACAGGGGTGAAGCTTTCTTT. V is TRBV2 and J is TRBJ1-1; 7 bases match TRBD1. CDR3 length: 11 residues. Looked up from germline, CDR1 is SNHLY and CDR2 is FYNNEI. Unmatched junction bases numbered 4, after V lost 8 bases and J lost 7 bases.

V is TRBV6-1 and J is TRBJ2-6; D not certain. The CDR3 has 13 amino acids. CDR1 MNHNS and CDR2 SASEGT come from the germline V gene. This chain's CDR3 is CAGGHSGANVLTF. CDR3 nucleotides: TGTGCTGGCGGCCACTCTGGGGCCAACGTCCTGACTTTC.